What follows are 4 T cell receptor beta chains derived from one specimen sequenced in a study of persistence of HIV-infected CD4 T cells. This was the immunoSEQ version 4 assay in survey mode. Profiled with immunoSEQ multiplex PCR; TCRdb holds only in-frame clones, not every one. The sample consists of under 60,000 clones, approximately 72% of them appearing once. Lysates of CMV-infected fibroblasts at around 9.1 ug/mL stimulated these cells. Memory cells lacking CD40L and CD69 with high CD45RO were sorted. Their cognate antigens are unknown. The sample was CD4+ T cells sorted from PBMCs after roughly 18-hour stimulation, taken from a patient who received antiretroviral therapy. These TCRs come from an adult man with HIV who was CMV-seropositive.

The rearrangement uses TRBV12-3 or TRBV12-4 and TRBJ2-1; maybe TRBD2 (6 bases). The CDR3 has 12 residues. V was cut by 6 bases and J by 12 bases, with 15 bases left in between. DNA of the CDR3: TGTGCCAGCAGCCGGGTGGGGGGAAGGCAGTTCTTC. This translates into CASSRVGGRQFF.

This clone was found a few times. The chain joins TRBV7-9 to TRBJ1-1; TRBD1 is a possible D gene (5 bases). This CDR3 spans 14 amino acids. CDR1 and CDR2 from the germline V gene are SEHNR and FQNEAQ (reference sequence). The V gene lost 0 bases and the J gene lost 3 bases, with 8 bases spanning the gap. The DNA for the CDR3 is TGTGCCAGCAGCTTAGCAGGGGCGCACACTGAAGCTTTCTTT. Protein sequence: CASSLAGAHTEAFF.

This clone was counted a few times. The genes are TRBV28 and TRBJ2-7; D remains ambiguous. Trimming stripped 3 bases from V and 2 bases from J, with 11 bases between. The CDR3 contains 14 residues. The germline V gene encodes CDR1 MDHEN and CDR2 SYDVKM. CDR3 sequence (DNA): TGTGCCAGCAGTTTTGGACGTCCTCCCTACGAGCAGTACTTC. Amino acids: CASSFGRPPYEQYF. The variable domain in full, completed from reference TRBV28 and TRBJ2-7, reads DVKVTQSSRYLVKRTGEKVFLECVQDMDHENMFWYRQDPGLGLRLIYFSYDVKMKEKGDIPEGYSVSREKKERFSLILESASTNQTSMYLCASSFGRPPYEQYFGPGTRLTVT.

The chain is built from TRBV5-1 and TRBJ1-2; a possible D gene is TRBD1 (6 bases). Germline V gene data show CDR1 as SGHRS and CDR2 as YFSETQ. V was pared by 0 bases and J by 6 bases, with 27 bases between. The CDR3 extends over 19 amino acids. CDR3 DNA: TGCGCCAGCAGCTTGGCCTACCTAGTTATGCCAGGGGATGGGGATGGCTACACCTTC. Protein sequence: CASSLAYLVMPGDGDGYTF.